Listed here are 14 T cell receptor beta chains from one sample, sequenced in a study of blood T cell repertoires in COVID-19. TCRdb keeps only in-frame clones here, not all; method: immunoSEQ multiplex PCR. Here the sample spans roughly 42,000 clones, about nine tenths being singletons. The source material was peripheral blood. The receptor source for this set is a human donor in a cohort sampled during active COVID-19.

The chain carries TRBV28 and TRBJ1-5; no clear D. V was pared by 5 bases and J by 5 bases, with 7 bases between. Germline V gene lookup returns CDR1 MDHEN and CDR2 SYDVKM. The CDR3 consists of 12 residues. The CDR3 loop reads CASSAAYQPQHF. The CDR3 nucleotides are TGTGCCAGCAGTGCCGCGTATCAGCCCCAGCATTTT.

The chain links TRBV4-2 to TRBJ1-5; D ambiguous. CDR3 length: 13 amino acids. In germline, CDR1 is LGHNA, CDR2 YNFKEQ. Trimming took 4 bases from V and 6 from J, leaving 10 bases between them. The CDR3 reads CASSPKEGQPQHF. The CDR3 DNA follows: TGTGCCAGCAGCCCTAAGGAGGGTCAGCCCCAGCATTTT.

A single count supports this clone. This sequence joins TRBV10-3 and TRBJ1-2; 11 bases agree with TRBD1. Unmatched junction bases numbered 11, after V lost 6 bases and J lost 5 bases. The germline CDR1 and CDR2 sequences are ENHRY and SYGVKD. There are 16 residues in the CDR3. This CDR3 is CAISSGTGGLGYGYTF. In nucleotides, the CDR3 is TGTGCCATCAGCTCCGGGACAGGGGGATTAGGGTATGGCTACACCTTC.

CDR3 coding DNA: TGTGCCAGCAGTTTAGATACGGCGGGGGAGCAGTACTTC. The encoded protein is CASSLDTAGEQYF. The chain employs TRBV12-3 or TRBV12-4 and TRBJ2-7, with D possibly matching TRBD2 (6 bases). With 1 base removed from V and 7 bases from J, the gap between germline ends came to 11 bases. This CDR3 is built from 13 residues.

The V call is TRBV10-3, the J call TRBJ1-5, with 9 bases that match TRBD1. Germline V lookup: CDR1 ENHRY, CDR2 SYGVKD. This CDR3 is 17 amino acids long. Trimming took 2 bases from V and 0 from J; bases not matched to a gene: 5. Here the CDR3 DNA reads TGTGCCATCAGTGAGGGGGACAGGGACTATAGCAATCAGCCCCAGCATTTT. Residues: CAISEGDRDYSNQPQHF.

This chain joins TRBV7-3 and TRBJ2-3; no reliable D call. Germline loops: CDR1 SGHTA, CDR2 FQGTGA. Trimming shortened V by 5 bases and J by 6 bases, and 12 bases separated the two germline ends. The CDR3 covers 13 residues. The CDR3 spells CASSDQRSDTQYF. CDR3 DNA: TGTGCCAGCAGCGACCAGAGGAGCGATACGCAGTATTTT.

The chain couples TRBV6-1 to TRBJ2-7; 7 nucleotides align to TRBD1. Germline V gene sequence: CDR1 MNHNS, CDR2 SASEGT. This CDR3 comprises 15 residues. V lost 3 bases to trimming and J lost 2 bases; unmatched junction nucleotides: 7. The CDR3 sequence is CASSEEGTETYEQYF. In nucleotides, the CDR3 is TGTGCCAGCAGTGAGGAAGGGACAGAGACCTACGAGCAGTACTTC.

The chain links TRBV3-1 (or the pseudogene TRBV3-2) to TRBJ2-1; 11 nucleotides align to TRBD1. V was clipped by 5 bases and J by 5 bases; unmatched bases: 5. This CDR3 contains 15 residues. The V gene's germline CDR1 is LGHDT and CDR2 YNNKEL (reference sequence). The CDR3 loop reads CASSTGTGGNNEQFF. The CDR3 bases are TGTGCCAGCAGCACCGGGACAGGGGGTAACAATGAGCAGTTCTTC.

This chain connects TRBV4-3 to TRBJ1-1, with a weak D call TRBD1 (6 bases). The V gene's germline CDR1 is LGHNA and CDR2 YSLEER. The CDR3 totals 13 residues. V was clipped by 0 bases and J by 12 bases, with 14 bases between them. The CDR3: CASSQETGSTTFF. The CDR3 nucleotides are TGCGCCAGCAGCCAAGAAACAGGGAGTACGACTTTCTTT.

CDR3 region: CASSISGADGYTF. CDR3 DNA sequence: TGTGCCAGTAGTATTTCAGGGGCGGATGGCTACACCTTC. V gene TRBV19 combines with J gene TRBJ1-2; tentative D call: TRBD1 (6 bases). Trimming removed 3 bases from V and 6 bases from J, with 11 bases in between. The germline CDR1 and CDR2 sequences are LNHDA and SQIVND (reference sequence). CDR3 length: 13 amino acids.

This sequence joins TRBV18 and TRBJ1-5, with 9 bases fitting TRBD1. Trimming at V came to 3 bases and at J to 1 base, leaving 7 bases not matched to a gene. This CDR3 is built from 17 residues. The germline CDR1 and CDR2 sequences are KGHSH and LQKENI. Written as DNA, the CDR3 is TGTGCCAGCTCACCGGACAGGGGAGGTTGGAGCAATCAGCCCCAGCATTTT. It specifies CASSPDRGGWSNQPQHF.

The chain combines TRBV4-1 with TRBJ2-2, with 7 bases lining up with TRBD1. V shed 4 bases, J shed 1 base, and the junction held 6 bases outside the gene matches. CDR1 and CDR2 from the germline V gene are MGHRA and YSYEKL. CDR3 length equals 16 residues. Here the CDR3 DNA reads TGCGCCAGCAGCCCAGAGACAGGGTGGAACACCGGGGAGCTGTTTTTT. Residues: CASSPETGWNTGELFF.

This clone showed up just once. This chain joins TRBV5-1 and TRBJ1-4, with D unclear. CDR3 size: 16 residues. V was trimmed by 0 bases and J by 3 bases, leaving 12 bases between them. Germline V gene data show CDR1 as SGHRS and CDR2 as YFSETQ. DNA for the CDR3: TGCGCCAGCAGCTTGGAGGTGGGGAGAGCTAATGAAAAACTGTTTTTT. This translates into CASSLEVGRANEKLFF. The full variable domain, rest sourced from reference TRBV5-1 and TRBJ1-4, is KAGVTQTPRYLIKTRGQQVTLSCSPISGHRSVSWYQQTPGQGLQFLFEYFSETQRNKGNFPGRFSGRQFSNSRSEMNVSTLELGDSALYLCASSLEVGRANEKLFFGSGTQLSVL.

CDR3 in amino acids: CASTLAGGTGELFF. The CDR3 nucleotides read TGTGCCAGCACGCTAGCGGGGGGCACCGGGGAGCTGTTTTTT. The V call is TRBV28, the J call TRBJ2-2, with TRBD2 identical over 11 bases. V gave up 7 bases and J gave up 4 bases; unmatched junction bases: 2. The CDR3 sequence is 14 residues long. In germline, CDR1 is MDHEN, CDR2 SYDVKM.